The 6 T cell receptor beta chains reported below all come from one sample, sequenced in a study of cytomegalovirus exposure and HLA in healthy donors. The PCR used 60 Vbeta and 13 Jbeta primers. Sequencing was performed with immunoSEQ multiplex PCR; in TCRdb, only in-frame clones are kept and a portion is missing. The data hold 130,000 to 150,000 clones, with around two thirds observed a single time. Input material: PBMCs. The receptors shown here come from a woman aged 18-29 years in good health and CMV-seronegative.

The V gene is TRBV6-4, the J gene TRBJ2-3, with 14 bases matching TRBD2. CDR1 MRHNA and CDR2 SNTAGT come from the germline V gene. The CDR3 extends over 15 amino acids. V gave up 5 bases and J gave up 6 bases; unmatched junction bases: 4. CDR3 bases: TGTGCCAGCAGTCCGACTAGCGGGAGGGTGGATACGCAGTATTTT. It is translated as CASSPTSGRVDTQYF.

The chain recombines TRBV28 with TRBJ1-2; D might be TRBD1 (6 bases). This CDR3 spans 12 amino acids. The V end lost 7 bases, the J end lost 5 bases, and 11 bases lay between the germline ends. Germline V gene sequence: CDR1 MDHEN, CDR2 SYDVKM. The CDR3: CASTPTGYGYTF. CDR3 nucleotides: TGTGCCAGCACCCCTACAGGGTATGGCTACACCTTC.

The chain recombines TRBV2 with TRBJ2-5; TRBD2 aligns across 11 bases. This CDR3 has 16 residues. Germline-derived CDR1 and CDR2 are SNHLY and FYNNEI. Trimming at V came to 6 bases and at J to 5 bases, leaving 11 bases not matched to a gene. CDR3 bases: TGTGCCAGCAGGACCCTTAGCGGGAGGGCCAGGGAGACCCAGTACTTC. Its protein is CASRTLSGRARETQYF.

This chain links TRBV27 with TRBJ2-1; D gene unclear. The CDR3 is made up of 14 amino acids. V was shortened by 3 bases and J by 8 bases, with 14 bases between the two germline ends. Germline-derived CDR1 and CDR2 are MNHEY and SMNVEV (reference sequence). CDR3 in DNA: TGTGCCAGCAGTTTCCGCAGGAATCGCGATGAGCAGTTCTTC. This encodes CASSFRRNRDEQFF.

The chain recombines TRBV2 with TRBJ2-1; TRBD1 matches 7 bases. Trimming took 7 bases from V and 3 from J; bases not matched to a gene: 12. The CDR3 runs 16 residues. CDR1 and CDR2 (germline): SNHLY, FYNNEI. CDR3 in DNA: TGTGCCAGCACCCAATCCGGACAGGTCATCTACAATGAGCAGTTCTTC. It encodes CASTQSGQVIYNEQFF.

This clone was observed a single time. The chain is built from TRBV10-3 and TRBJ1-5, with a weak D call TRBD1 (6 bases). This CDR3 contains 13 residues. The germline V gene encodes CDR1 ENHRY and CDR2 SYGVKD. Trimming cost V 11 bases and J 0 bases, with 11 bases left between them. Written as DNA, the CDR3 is TGTGCCTCAGGGGTAAATAGCAATCAGCCCCAGCATTTT. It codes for CASGVNSNQPQHF.